Shown below are 31 T cell receptor beta chains from a single sample sequenced in a study of blood T cell repertoires in COVID-19. Here immunoSEQ multiplex PCR was the method, and the copy in TCRdb shows in-frame clones only, minus some. The data contain 230,000 or so clones, roughly 87% of them singletons. The sample comprised peripheral blood. The origin of the receptors is a middle-aged man with active or convalescent COVID-19.

Only one count was recorded for this clone. The gene calls are TRBV4-1 and TRBJ2-5; 15 nucleotides align to TRBD2. V gave up 2 bases and J gave up 1 base; unmatched junction bases: 8. CDR1 is MGHRA, CDR2 YSYEKL, per germline. This CDR3 is 19 amino acids long. CDR3 bases: TGCGCCAGCAGCCAAATGGGACTAGCGGGAGGAACGAGCCAAGAGACCCAGTACTTC. It yields the protein CASSQMGLAGGTSQETQYF.

CDR3 protein: CASSSREYNSPLHF. The CDR3 DNA is TGTGCCAGCAGTTCCCGGGAGTATAATTCACCCCTCCACTTT. The chain employs TRBV6-6 and TRBJ1-6; D is unresolved. This CDR3 spans 14 amino acids. The germline V and J ends were trimmed by 4 bases and 4 bases, with 8 bases remaining between them. Per germline, CDR1 MNHNY and CDR2 SVGAGI (reference sequence).

This clone occurred a few times. The chain couples TRBV19 to TRBJ1-5, with a weak D call TRBD1 (5 bases). Between the trimmed V and J ends, which lost 7 bases and 0 bases, there was a span of 19 bases. The CDR3 contains 17 residues. Germline V gene lookup returns CDR1 LNHDA and CDR2 SQIVND (reference sequence). The CDR3 DNA reads as TGTGCCAGTACCAAAAAGACAGACCCTTATAGCAATCAGCCCCAGCATTTT. Translating it yields CASTKKTDPYSNQPQHF.

The rearrangement links TRBV4-1 to TRBJ2-7, with a weak D call TRBD1 (5 bases). Trimming cost V 6 bases and J 3 bases, with 12 bases left between them. The germline V gene encodes CDR1 MGHRA and CDR2 YSYEKL. The CDR3 sequence is 13 residues long. Here the CDR3 reads CASSLGVDYEQYF. In DNA, the CDR3 is TGCGCCAGCAGTTTAGGGGTGGACTACGAGCAGTACTTC.

The chain is built from TRBV2 and TRBJ1-4, with D possibly matching TRBD1 (6 bases). This CDR3 contains 14 residues. Germline V gene sequence: CDR1 SNHLY, CDR2 FYNNEI. V dropped 11 bases and J dropped 0 bases, with 13 bases sitting between them. CDR3 coding DNA: TGTGCCGGTCGACAGGTTGCAACTAATGAAAAACTGTTTTTT. Residues: CAGRQVATNEKLFF.

V and J are TRBV3-1 (or the pseudogene TRBV3-2) and TRBJ2-7, with 7 bases fitting TRBD1. From germline, CDR1 is LGHDT and CDR2 YNNKEL (reference sequence). CDR3 size: 12 residues. After removal of 5 bases from V and 7 bases from J, the junction contained 5 bases not matched to a gene. CDR3 nucleotide sequence: TGTGCCAGCAGCTATAGACAGGGAGAGCAGTACTTC. It codes for CASSYRQGEQYF.

The chain carries TRBV11-2 and TRBJ1-1; 8 bases map to TRBD1. Trimming cost V 1 base and J 10 bases; bases outside gene matches: 8. CDR1 is SGHAT, CDR2 FQNNGV, per germline. This CDR3 region has 14 residues. The CDR3 coding sequence is TGTGCCAGCAGCTTAGTCCCCCAGGGGGCCGTAGCTTTCTTT. Translating it yields CASSLVPQGAVAFF. Combining the CDR3 with reference TRBV11-2 and TRBJ1-1 gives the whole variable domain EAGVAQSPRYKIIEKRQSVAFWCNPISGHATLYWYQQILGQGPKLLIQFQNNGVVDDSQLPKDRFSAERLKGVDSTLKIQPAKLEDSAVYLCASSLVPQGAVAFFGQGTRLTVV.

This chain links TRBV7-8 with TRBJ1-1, with TRBD1 identical over 11 bases. The CDR3 has 17 residues. Looked up from germline, CDR1 is SGHVS and CDR2 is FQNEAQ. J gave up 3 bases and V 3 bases, and 9 bases lay outside the gene matches. CDR3 loop: CASSFPRDRGKHTEAFF. In DNA, the CDR3 is TGTGCCAGCAGCTTCCCCCGGGACAGGGGGAAACACACTGAAGCTTTCTTT. Full variable domain (missing parts from reference TRBV7-8 and TRBJ1-1): GAGVSQSPRYKVAKRGQDVALRCDPISGHVSLFWYQQALGQGPEFLTYFQNEAQLDKSGLPSDRFFAERPEGSVSTLKIQRTQQEDSAVYLCASSFPRDRGKHTEAFFGQGTRLTVV.

The chain recombines TRBV27 with TRBJ1-6; possible D gene TRBD1, 5 bases. This CDR3 has 17 residues. The germline CDR1 and CDR2 sequences are MNHEY and SMNVEV (reference sequence). V lost 3 bases and J 5 bases, leaving 17 bases between the germline ends. CDR3 loop: CASSFLSGGGNNSPLHF. In nucleotides, the CDR3 is TGTGCCAGCAGTTTCCTCAGTGGGGGGGGGAATAATTCACCCCTCCACTTT.

V gene TRBV5-8 combines with J gene TRBJ1-2; D perhaps matches TRBD1 (6 bases). The V end was cut by 5 bases, the J end by 8 bases, with 16 bases between. The CDR3 totals 13 residues. Germline values: CDR1 SGHTS, CDR2 YDEGEE. The CDR3 reads CASSYSGEVGYTF. CDR3 nucleotides: TGTGCCAGCAGTTACTCAGGGGAAGTCGGCTACACCTTC.

V and J are TRBV2 and TRBJ1-1; 7 bases are a match to TRBD1. The trim removed 6 bases at V and 0 bases at J, leaving 4 bases unmatched. The CDR3 is 14 residues long. Germline values: CDR1 SNHLY, CDR2 FYNNEI. The CDR3 sequence: CASRRTGLNTEAFF. In DNA form, the CDR3 reads TGTGCCAGCAGAAGGACAGGATTGAACACTGAAGCTTTCTTT. Full variable domain (remainder filled in from reference TRBV2 and TRBJ1-1): EPEVTQTPSHQVTQMGQEVILRCVPISNHLYFYWYRQILGQKVEFLVSFYNNEISEKSEIFDDQFSVERPDGSNFTLKIRSTKLEDSAMYFCASRRTGLNTEAFFGQGTRLTVV.

V and J are TRBV11-2 and TRBJ1-1, with D unresolved. The V gene's germline CDR1 is SGHAT and CDR2 FQNNGV. The length of the CDR3 is 18 residues. Trimming shortened V by 0 bases and J by 2 bases, and 19 bases separated the two germline ends. The CDR3, as DNA: TGTGCCAGCAGCTTAGATCCCCCATCCAGGAGGGCTAACACTGAAGCTTTCTTT. It encodes CASSLDPPSRRANTEAFF.

The chain has TRBV5-1 and TRBJ1-1; D is possibly TRBD1 (5 bases). The CDR3 length is 14 residues. Looked up from germline, CDR1 is SGHRS and CDR2 is YFSETQ. V was clipped by 3 bases and J by 3 bases, with 12 bases between them. The CDR3 sequence is CASSSGVGHTEAFF. CDR3 coding DNA: TGCGCCAGCAGCTCGGGCGTGGGGCACACTGAAGCTTTCTTT.

This clone occurred a few times. The chain joins TRBV2 to TRBJ1-2, with 9 bases matching TRBD1. The V segment lost 6 bases and the J segment 4 bases; nucleotides outside the gene matches: 9. The CDR3 extends over 15 amino acids. Germline V gene sequence: CDR1 SNHLY, CDR2 FYNNEI. CDR3 DNA: TGTGCCAGCAGGAGGGACAGGGACAACTTCTATGGCTACACCTTC. As protein: CASRRDRDNFYGYTF.

V and J are TRBV27 and TRBJ1-4; 8 bases fit TRBD1. V lost 6 bases, J lost 1 base, and 4 bases stayed unmatched. The CDR3 has 15 amino acids. Per the germline V gene, CDR1 is MNHEY and CDR2 is SMNVEV (reference sequence). Written as DNA, the CDR3 is TGTGCCAGCAGCCAGGGGGCGGTAACTAATGAAAAACTGTTTTTT. Encoded protein: CASSQGAVTNEKLFF.

This chain connects TRBV3-1 (or the pseudogene TRBV3-2) to TRBJ2-5; 11 bases align to TRBD2. Germline CDR1 is LGHDT and CDR2 is YNNKEL (reference sequence). The CDR3 contains 17 residues. The junction had 4 bases not matched to a gene; V was cut back by 0 bases and J by 1 base. The CDR3 region is CASSQDLAGGLQETQYF. CDR3 nucleotides: TGTGCCAGCAGCCAAGATCTAGCGGGGGGACTCCAAGAGACCCAGTACTTC.

This clone has only one observation. This sequence joins TRBV10-3 and TRBJ2-7; tentatively, D is TRBD2 (5 bases). V lost 0 bases, J lost 3 bases, and 9 bases lay in between. CDR3 length equals 14 residues. Germline V gene data show CDR1 as ENHRY and CDR2 as SYGVKD. For the CDR3, the DNA is TGTGCCATCAGTGAGTCCACAGACTACTACGAGCAGTACTTC. This translates into CAISESTDYYEQYF.

This clone was counted only a few times. No conserved phenylalanine or tryptophan is present at the end of the CDR3, so a read error is the likely explanation. The DNA is omitted, as the CDR3 cannot be located on it reliably, and the CDR3 follows TCRdb's listing. V is TRBV12-3 or TRBV12-4 and J is TRBJ1-1; the listed D gene, TRBD1, was not tested against the DNA. The length of the CDR3 is 13 amino acids, counting both ends. CDR3 sequence: CASSPRSGYVVTI.

The rearrangement joins TRBV4-1 to TRBJ1-1; D possibly corresponds to TRBD1 (5 bases). Germline loops: CDR1 MGHRA, CDR2 YSYEKL. Trimming left V 0 bases short and J 7 bases short, with 15 bases between. The CDR3 is made up of 15 amino acids. CDR3 in DNA: TGCGCCAGCAGCCAAGATTGGGGGAGGCAAGGTGAAGCTTTCTTT. Protein: CASSQDWGRQGEAFF.

The V call is TRBV7-3, the J call TRBJ1-1; 7 bases agree with TRBD1. The CDR3 consists of 15 residues. Germline V CDR1 and CDR2: SGHTA, FQGTGA. Trimming took 1 base from V and 5 from J; bases not matched to a gene: 7. Written as DNA, the CDR3 is TGTGCCAGCAGCTTAATGGGACAGACGGGGACTGAAGCTTTCTTT. Encoded protein: CASSLMGQTGTEAFF.

The chain combines TRBV15 with TRBJ2-1; tentative D call: TRBD1 (6 bases). V lost 0 bases and J 0 bases, leaving 21 bases between the germline ends. CDR3 length: 20 amino acids. Germline CDR1 reads LNHNV; CDR2 reads YYDKDF (reference sequence). DNA for the CDR3: TGTGCCACCAGCAGAGATGGTACAGGGTTTTCCATCCTCTCCTACAATGAGCAGTTCTTC. Protein sequence: CATSRDGTGFSILSYNEQFF.

This chain uses TRBV28 with TRBJ2-3; 11 bases map to TRBD2. CDR3 size: 15 residues. Germline-derived CDR1 and CDR2 are MDHEN and SYDVKM. Unmatched junction bases numbered 6, after V lost 7 bases and J lost 3 bases. CDR3 sequence reads: CASILTSGRTDTQYF. The CDR3 nucleotides read TGTGCCAGCATCCTCACTAGCGGGAGAACAGATACGCAGTATTTT.

Worth noting for this clone: The DNA is omitted, as the CDR3 cannot be located on it reliably, and the CDR3 follows TCRdb's listing. This chain connects TRBV28 to TRBJ1-1; the listed D gene, TRBD1, was not tested against the DNA. Looked up from germline, CDR1 is MDHEN and CDR2 is SYDVKM. The CDR3 totals 16 residues, both ends included. The CDR3 loop reads CASSSSDHRGFTEAFF.

V is TRBV4-1 and J is TRBJ2-7; weak D call: TRBD1 (6 bases). The CDR3 runs 13 residues. With 4 bases removed from V and 6 bases from J, the gap between germline ends came to 13 bases. Germline V CDR1 and CDR2: MGHRA, YSYEKL. DNA of the CDR3: TGCGCCAGCAGCCCAATTCTAGGGGGCGAGCAGTACTTC. Its protein product is CASSPILGGEQYF.

For the CDR3, the DNA is TGTGCCAGCAGCCCCCCCGTAGCCAAAAACATTCAGTACTTC. This encodes CASSPPVAKNIQYF. The rearrangement uses TRBV28 and TRBJ2-4, with D unresolved. The CDR3 is 14 residues long. Trimming pared 6 bases from V and 0 bases from J, leaving 9 bases between. Germline CDR1 reads MDHEN; CDR2 reads SYDVKM.

The gene calls are TRBV7-6 and TRBJ2-7; 8 bases align to TRBD1. The ends lost 0 bases at V and 5 bases at J; junction bases unmatched: 9. The CDR3 length is 16 residues. CDR1 and CDR2 (germline): SGHVS, FNYEAQ. The CDR3 loop is CASSLAFWQGADEQYF. The CDR3, as DNA: TGTGCCAGCAGCTTAGCATTTTGGCAGGGGGCGGACGAGCAGTACTTC.

This chain connects TRBV19 to TRBJ1-2, with D tentatively TRBD1 (6 bases). The CDR3 totals 14 residues. Germline V gene lookup returns CDR1 LNHDA and CDR2 SQIVND (reference sequence). Trimming removed 5 bases from V and 5 bases from J, with 15 bases in between. This chain's CDR3 is CASSLDRRAYGYTF. As DNA, the CDR3 is TGTGCCAGTAGTCTTGACAGGCGCGCATATGGCTACACCTTC.

The gene calls are TRBV7-9 and TRBJ1-2, with no clear D. Trimming removed 2 bases from V and 5 bases from J, with 21 bases in between. The CDR3 has 17 residues. Germline CDR1 and CDR2: SEHNR and FQNEAQ (reference sequence). In DNA form, the CDR3 reads TGTGCCAGCAGCTTAAACGTCGGCAGAGGTACTATGTATGGCTACACCTTC. It specifies CASSLNVGRGTMYGYTF.

V is TRBV7-7 and J is TRBJ2-5, with 15 nucleotides matching TRBD2. From germline, CDR1 is SSHAT and CDR2 FNYEAQ (reference sequence). The CDR3 has 16 residues. J lost 4 bases, V lost 6 bases, and 6 bases had no gene match. This chain's CDR3 is CASSRGLAGGRETQYF. CDR3 coding DNA: TGTGCCAGCAGTCGCGGACTAGCGGGGGGGCGAGAGACCCAGTACTTC. Variable domain in full (rest from reference TRBV7-7 and TRBJ2-5): GAGVSQSPRYKVTKRGQDVTLRCDPISSHATLYWYQQALGQGPEFLTYFNYEAQPDKSGLPSDRFSAERPEGSISTLTIQRTEQRDSAMYRCASSRGLAGGRETQYFGPGTRLLVL.

The chain couples TRBV7-9 to TRBJ1-6; 10 nucleotides match TRBD1. The CDR3 covers 15 residues. CDR1 is SEHNR, CDR2 FQNEAQ, per germline (reference sequence). The junction had 1 base not matched to a gene; V was cut back by 1 base and J by 7 bases. The CDR3 loop is CASSLGDRGNSPLHF. DNA for the CDR3: TGTGCCAGCAGCTTAGGGGACAGGGGCAATTCACCCCTCCACTTT.

The chain is built from TRBV11-2 and TRBJ2-1, with TRBD2 matching over 8 bases. Germline V gene data show CDR1 as SGHAT and CDR2 as FQNNGV. The junction had 11 bases not matched to a gene; V was cut back by 1 base and J by 12 bases. The CDR3 covers 15 residues. As DNA, the CDR3 is TGTGCCAGCAGCTTAGTCGAGATAGCGGGGTCAGGGCAGTTCTTC. It is translated as CASSLVEIAGSGQFF.